The rows below give T cell receptor beta chains drawn from one sample of a study of blood T cell repertoires in COVID-19. Generated by immunoSEQ multiplex PCR, the TCRdb table keeps only in-frame clones and is missing some. The table lists some 19,000 clones, 82% of them singletons. Sequenced input: peripheral blood. The receptors stem from a human donor in a cohort sampled during active COVID-19. Both conserved end residues are part of each CDR3. D genes are given only for firm matches. The size entry is marked missing in some rows and otherwise reads once, few, many or a size class.

d_gene | abundance | j_gene | v_gene | CDR3nt | CDR3aa
TRBD2 | - | TRBJ2-7 | TRBV12-3/TRBV12-4 | TGTGCCAGCAGTTTTCGGGGGGTGTACGAGCAGTACTTC | CASSFRGVYEQYF
- | - | TRBJ1-5 | TRBV7-9 | TGTGCCAGCAGCTCCGCCGGTAGCCCATATAGCAATCAGCCCCAGCATTTT | CASSSAGSPYSNQPQHF
- | - | TRBJ2-7 | TRBV5-5 | TGTGCCAGCAGCTTGGGACAGGCCCGCTCCTACGAGCAGTACTTC | CASSLGQARSYEQYF
TRBD2 | - | TRBJ2-2 | TRBV5-6 | TGTGCCAGCAGCTTTGCGGGAGTCAAAACCGGGGAGCTGTTTTTT | CASSFAGVKTGELFF
TRBD2 | - | TRBJ2-5 | TRBV5-1 | TGCGCCAGCAGCTTGGACGGGACTAGTTCCGAGACCCAGTACTTC | CASSLDGTSSETQYF
- | - | TRBJ1-1 | TRBV6-1 | TGTGCCAGCAGTGAAGCGCTTATTGGGGCAAGGATGCTTATGAACACTGAAGCTTTCTTT | CASSEALIGARMLMNTEAFF
- | few | TRBJ2-7 | TRBV3-1/TRBV3-2 | TGTGCCAGCAGCCAAGGGGGGGAGCCCACCTACGAGCAGTACTTC | CASSQGGEPTYEQYF
- | few | TRBJ2-6 | TRBV15 | TGTGCCACCAGCAGAGCCATTTCTGGGGCCAACGTCCTGACTTTC | CATSRAISGANVLTF
- | - | TRBJ1-4 | TRBV29-1 | TGCAGCGTTGTAGCAACTAATGAAAAACTGTTTTTT | CSVVATNEKLFF
TRBD2 | - | TRBJ2-5 | TRBV20-1 | TGCAGTGCTAGTAGCGGGAGGGCCTCGGAGACCCAGTACTTC | CSASSGRASETQYF
TRBD1 | - | TRBJ2-5 | TRBV6-5 | TGTGCCAGCACGGGACAATACAGGGGGACCCAGTACTTC | CASTGQYRGTQYF
TRBD1 | once | TRBJ1-1 | TRBV10-3 | TGTGCCATCAGTAGGGACAGGGATAACACTGAAGCTTTCTTT | CAISRDRDNTEAFF
- | - | TRBJ2-2 | TRBV27 | TGTGCCAGCAGTTTGGTAGGGGGAGACACCGGGGAGCTGTTTTTT | CASSLVGGDTGELFF
TRBD1 | - | TRBJ1-2 | TRBV28 | TGTGCCAGCAGAGCTGGACAGGGGCATGGCTACACCTTC | CASRAGQGHGYTF
- | - | TRBJ1-3 | TRBV6-1 | TGTGCCAGCAGTGCATGGACAGATCTATCTGGAAACACCATATATTTT | CASSAWTDLSGNTIYF
- | - | TRBJ1-2 | TRBV2 | TGTGCCAGCAGTGAGAGGGCCTATGGCTACACCTTC | CASSERAYGYTF
TRBD2 | - | TRBJ2-7 | TRBV27 | TGTGCCAGCAGTTTCACCGGGACTAGCGGAATTTACTTGGGGGAGCAGTACTTC | CASSFTGTSGIYLGEQYF
- | - | TRBJ2-1 | TRBV4-1 | TGCGCCAGCAGCGGGAGGTCGTTCGGATACAATGAGCAGTTCTTC | CASSGRSFGYNEQFF
- | - | TRBJ2-6 | TRBV20-1 | TGCAGTGCTAGTACAACAGCTGGGGCCAACGTCCTGACTTTC | CSASTTAGANVLTF
- | - | TRBJ1-5 | TRBV9 | TGTGCCAGCAGTCCTACGGGGGGGGCTGGGCAGCCCCAGCATTTT | CASSPTGGAGQPQHF
TRBD1 | - | TRBJ1-1 | TRBV25-1 | TGTGCCAGCAGTGCGGACAGGGGGGACACTGAAGCTTTCTTT | CASSADRGDTEAFF
- | - | TRBJ1-5 | TRBV25-1 | TGTGCCAGCAGTCCCCGGGGGGGGAATCAGCCCCAGCATTTT | CASSPRGGNQPQHF
- | - | TRBJ2-3 | TRBV4-1 | TGCGCCAGCAGCCAAGATCCCCGGGACACAGATACGCAGTATTTT | CASSQDPRDTDTQYF
TRBD1 | - | TRBJ1-4 | TRBV6-4 | TGTGCCAGCAGTGAGCGAACAGGGGAAACTAATGAAAAACTGTTTTTT | CASSERTGETNEKLFF
TRBD2 | - | TRBJ2-1 | TRBV3-1/TRBV3-2 | TGTGCCAGCAGCCCGGCGGGAGGCCCCAGCTCCTACAATGAGCAGTTCTTC | CASSPAGGPSSYNEQFF
- | - | TRBJ2-1 | TRBV15 | TGTGCCACCAGCAGAGATCTGAGGCAACACAATGAGCAGTTCTTC | CATSRDLRQHNEQFF
TRBD1 | - | TRBJ1-2 | TRBV27 | TGTGCCAGCAGTTTTTCAGGGGGCGCCGGGTATGGCTACACCTTC | CASSFSGGAGYGYTF
TRBD1 | - | TRBJ2-7 | TRBV4-2 | TGTGCCAGCAGCCAAAAATCGACAGGGGTATCCTACGAGCAGTACTTC | CASSQKSTGVSYEQYF
- | - | TRBJ2-3 | TRBV5-1 | TGCGCCAGCAGCCAACTGGGGGGGGGCGGCTGGACAGATACGCAGTATTTT | CASSQLGGGGWTDTQYF
TRBD1 | few | TRBJ1-2 | TRBV6-5 | TGTGCCAGCAGCGACAGGGGGCCCTATGGCTACACCTTC | CASSDRGPYGYTF
- | - | TRBJ2-7 | TRBV4-3 | TGCGCCAGCAGCCACGGGGGCTCCTACGAGCAGTACTTC | CASSHGGSYEQYF
TRBD2 | - | TRBJ2-3 | TRBV5-1 | TGCGCCAGCAGCTGGGCTAGCGGGAGAGGGACAGATACGCAGTATTTT | CASSWASGRGTDTQYF
TRBD2 | - | TRBJ2-7 | TRBV6-4 | TGTGCCAGCAGTGAGGGGACTAGCTCCTACGAGCAGTACTTC | CASSEGTSSYEQYF
TRBD1 | - | TRBJ2-7 | TRBV4-2 | TGTGCCAGCAGCCAACGGACAGGGGAGTCCTACGAGCAGTACTTC | CASSQRTGESYEQYF
- | - | TRBJ1-1 | TRBV30 | TGTGCCTGGAGTCTAGGGGTGAACACTGAAGCTTTCTTT | CAWSLGVNTEAFF
- | - | TRBJ1-5 | TRBV4-1 | TGCGCCAGCAGCCAAGATGGATCCGGGGGCAATCAGCCCCAGCATTTT | CASSQDGSGGNQPQHF
TRBD1 | - | TRBJ2-7 | TRBV7-9 | TGTGCCAGCAGCTTAAGACAGGGTTACTACGAGCAGTACTTC | CASSLRQGYYEQYF
- | - | TRBJ1-2 | TRBV18 | TGTGCCAGCTCGCGACAGGCTAACTATGGCTACACCTTC | CASSRQANYGYTF
TRBD2 | - | TRBJ2-1 | TRBV5-1 | TGCGCCAGCAGCCCCGGACTAGCGTCCCCTGAGCAGTTCTTC | CASSPGLASPEQFF
- | once | TRBJ1-2 | TRBV27 | TGTGCCAGCAGCCCCCGACAGTCGAATCGCTACACCTTC | CASSPRQSNRYTF
- | - | TRBJ2-7 | TRBV28 | TGTGCCAGCAGTTCAGGGGCGCCCCCCCCCTACGAGCAGTACTTC | CASSSGAPPPYEQYF
TRBD1 | - | TRBJ1-2 | TRBV20-1 | TGCAGTGCTAGTAGGGTTCTAGAACAGGGGGTTTCCTATGGCTACACCTTC | CSASRVLEQGVSYGYTF